What follows is one T cell receptor (beta chain) and its context. Its antigen remains unknown. Repertoires were generated with immunoSEQ multiplex PCR, while TCRdb's copy carries only in-frame clones and drops some. Altogether about 97,000 clones are present, 70% to 90% being singletons, with the ten largest covering roughly 2.8%. The record originates from a study of T cell responses to AZD1222 COVID-19 vaccine. Findings of the study overall: Repertoire collection took place solely once the T cell response had peaked. Across the whole spike, CD4 TCRs peaked at regions 160-218 and 743-854.

The CDR3 is made up of 15 amino acids. CDR1 WNHNN and CDR2 SYGVQD come from the germline V gene (reference sequence). Trimming stripped 3 bases from V and 0 bases from J, with 9 bases between. V usage is TRBV10-1 and J usage is TRBJ1-3; D remains ambiguous. This receptor was obtained from an adult in good health. Here the sequenced sample was peripheral blood, taken on day 0 of AZD1222 vaccination. Here the CDR3 reads CASSDTGSSGNTIYF. DNA of the CDR3: TGCGCCAGCAGTGATACGGGATCCTCTGGAAACACCATATATTTT.